The 19 T cell receptor beta chains given below trace back to one sample, sequenced in a study of blood T cell repertoires in COVID-19. Libraries were prepared by immunoSEQ multiplex PCR; TCRdb keeps only in-frame clonotypes and omits some of them. This sample has about 180,000 clones, with roughly 77% found just once. Sequencing used peripheral blood. Every receptor here comes from a woman older than 75 with COVID-19, enrolled during active disease.

V gene TRBV9 combines with J gene TRBJ1-1; no definite D call. This CDR3 is built from 14 residues. Looked up from germline, CDR1 is SGDLS and CDR2 is YYNGEE. V was clipped by 4 bases and J by 6 bases, with 16 bases between them. The CDR3 reads CASSRTVGEAEAFF. CDR3 DNA: TGTGCCAGCAGCAGAACAGTCGGGGAGGCTGAAGCTTTCTTT.

This clone appeared once. V is TRBV4-3 and J is TRBJ2-7; the D gene is possibly TRBD2 (7 bases). The germline CDR1 and CDR2 sequences are LGHNA and YSLEER. The V and J ends lost 4 bases and 7 bases respectively, with 17 bases between them. The CDR3 loop spans 14 amino acids. CDR3 sequence (DNA): TGCGCCAGCAGCCCCCTTGAGGGGGGGCAAGAGCAGTACTTC. As protein: CASSPLEGGQEQYF.

The CDR3 here is CASSQNRIGYTF. The CDR3 nucleotides are TGTGCCAGCAGCCAAAACAGGATAGGCTACACCTTC. The rearrangement links TRBV3-1 (or the pseudogene TRBV3-2) to TRBJ1-2; D is perhaps TRBD1 (5 bases). CDR3 length equals 12 residues. CDR1 and CDR2 (germline): LGHDT, YNNKEL (reference sequence). V lost 2 bases to trimming and J lost 8 bases, with 9 bases between them.

This clone is a singleton in its sample. The chain employs TRBV5-1 and TRBJ2-1, with 11 bases aligning to TRBD2. The V segment lost 4 bases and the J segment 11 bases; nucleotides outside the gene matches: 8. The CDR3 length is 14 residues. CDR1 is SGHRS, CDR2 YFSETQ, per germline. The CDR3 DNA follows: TGCGCCAGCAGCACCGTAGCGGGAGGGGACAAGCAGTTCTTC. Protein: CASSTVAGGDKQFF.

This chain joins TRBV5-1 and TRBJ2-1; D unclear. CDR3 length equals 14 residues. CDR1 and CDR2 from the germline V gene are SGHRS and YFSETQ. Trimming pared 1 base from V and 2 bases from J, leaving 7 bases between. CDR3 amino acids: CASSLYVTYNEQFF. The CDR3 DNA sequence: TGCGCCAGCAGCTTGTATGTTACCTACAATGAGCAGTTCTTC.

The chain carries TRBV6-5 and TRBJ1-1, with a tentative D call TRBD1 (5 bases). The CDR3 consists of 14 residues. V lost 1 base and J 5 bases, leaving 11 bases between the germline ends. The germline gives CDR1 MNHEY, CDR2 SVGAGI. The CDR3 region has the DNA TGTGCCAGCAGTTACTTTGGGGCGGGAACTGAAGCTTTCTTT. It specifies CASSYFGAGTEAFF.

The chain couples TRBV28 to TRBJ2-7, with TRBD2 matching 10 bases. CDR1 is MDHEN, CDR2 SYDVKM, per germline. V was pared by 1 base and J by 3 bases, with 3 bases of the junction left unmatched. CDR3 size: 15 residues. The CDR3 DNA follows: TGTGCCAGCAGTTTATACACTAGCGGGAACTACGAGCAGTACTTC. It is translated as CASSLYTSGNYEQYF.

V usage is TRBV10-3 and J usage is TRBJ2-1; tentatively, D is TRBD2 (6 bases). This CDR3 has 15 amino acids. CDR1 and CDR2 (germline): ENHRY, SYGVKD. Trimming left V 6 bases short and J 4 bases short, with 16 bases between. CDR3 sequence reads: CAIREGLSLYNEQFF. CDR3 in DNA: TGTGCCATCAGGGAGGGACTGTCACTTTACAATGAGCAGTTCTTC.

The rearrangement uses TRBV12-3 or TRBV12-4 and TRBJ2-3; D not certain. There are 13 residues in the CDR3. V lost 5 bases to trimming and J lost 0 bases, with 6 bases between them. The CDR3 nucleotides read TGTGCCAGCAGTGGTACTAGCACAGATACGCAGTATTTT. It translates to CASSGTSTDTQYF.

The chain uses TRBV20-1 and TRBJ2-7, with D unclear. This CDR3 is 11 amino acids long. Germline lookup yields CDR1 DFQATT and CDR2 SNEGSKA (reference sequence). Trimming pared 0 bases from V and 3 bases from J, leaving 3 bases between. CDR3 nucleotide sequence: TGCAGTGCTAGAGACTACTACGAGCAGTACTTC. Protein sequence: CSARDYYEQYF.

There are a few counts of this clone. V is TRBV6-2 or TRBV6-3 and J is TRBJ2-5, with 9 bases matching TRBD2. V lost 6 bases, J lost 3 bases, and 17 bases stayed unmatched. Per germline, CDR1 MNHEY and CDR2 SVGEGT. The CDR3 loop spans 18 amino acids. The CDR3 reads CASSNFPRLAEGEETQYF. In DNA form, the CDR3 reads TGTGCCAGCAGCAATTTTCCCCGACTAGCGGAGGGCGAAGAGACCCAGTACTTC.

This rearrangement joins TRBV9 to TRBJ2-5, with TRBD1 matching 10 bases. The CDR3 length is 15 residues. V lost 3 bases and J lost 3; bases outside the gene matches: 5. Germline-derived CDR1 and CDR2 are SGDLS and YYNGEE. Here the CDR3 DNA reads TGTGCCAGCAGCGAAGGACAGGGGGTTGAAGAGACCCAGTACTTC. Residues: CASSEGQGVEETQYF. The full variable domain, in which reference TRBV9 and TRBJ2-5 provide the parts outside the CDR3, is DSGVTQTPKHLITATGQRVTLRCSPRSGDLSVYWYQQSLDQGLQFLIQYYNGEERAKGNILERFSAQQFPDLHSELNLSSLELGDSALYFCASSEGQGVEETQYFGPGTRLLVL.

The chain combines TRBV6-5 with TRBJ2-7; D is unclear. Germline V gives CDR1 MNHEY, CDR2 SVGAGI. Trimming cost V 4 bases and J 3 bases, with 4 bases left between them. The CDR3 sequence is 11 residues long. The CDR3 region has the DNA TGTGCCAGCAGTTTACTCTACGAGCAGTACTTC. This sequence encodes CASSLLYEQYF.

The chain employs TRBV6-1 and TRBJ2-6; the match to TRBD1 covers 10 bases. After removal of 3 bases from V and 2 bases from J, the junction contained 7 bases not matched to a gene. The CDR3 spans 18 residues. The germline V gene has CDR1 MNHNS and CDR2 SASEGT. CDR3 sequence reads: CASSDRTGGRTGANVLTF. The CDR3 DNA sequence: TGTGCCAGCAGTGACCGGACAGGGGGAAGAACTGGGGCCAACGTCCTGACTTTC.

This chain connects TRBV5-6 to TRBJ2-5; TRBD2 agrees at 8 bases. J was trimmed by 1 base and V by 2 bases; bases with no gene match: 13. The CDR3 covers 18 residues. Germline V CDR1 and CDR2: SGHDT, YYEEEE. The CDR3 coding sequence is TGTGCCAGCAGCTTCTTACTAGCGGACCTTCCGACCCAAGAGACCCAGTACTTC. Translated, it gives CASSFLLADLPTQETQYF.

About this clone itself: Sequence at one end of the junction differs from germline and may be a read error. The rearrangement joins TRBV14 to TRBJ2-7; 10 bases line up with TRBD2. This CDR3 is built from 17 residues. Germline V lookup: CDR1 SGHDN, CDR2 FVKESK. The CDR3 loop reads CASSQDLPGASGSPLSF. The CDR3 DNA follows: TGTGCCAGCAGCCAAGACCTGCCAGGGGCTAGCGGGAGCCCCTTGTCCTTC.

V usage is TRBV4-3 and J usage is TRBJ2-5; TRBD2 aligns across 10 bases. V dropped 1 base and J dropped 1; count of bases not matched to a gene: 3. Germline assignment: CDR1 LGHNA and CDR2 YSLEER. CDR3 length: 16 amino acids. CDR3: CASSQVASGGQETQYF. The CDR3 DNA follows: TGCGCCAGCAGCCAAGTGGCTAGCGGGGGCCAAGAGACCCAGTACTTC.

This chain joins TRBV11-3 and TRBJ2-2; TRBD2 agrees at 8 bases. This CDR3 comprises 15 residues. V lost 4 bases, J lost 3 bases, and 4 bases stayed unmatched. CDR1 is SGHNT, CDR2 YENEEA, per germline. Written as DNA, the CDR3 is TGTGCCAGCAGCTCCGGGGGGGCCGACACCGGGGAGCTGTTTTTT. It translates to CASSSGGADTGELFF.

This chain uses TRBV6-2 or TRBV6-3 with TRBJ1-2; 7 nucleotides align to TRBD1. With 0 bases clipped from V and 4 bases from J, the junction kept 2 bases outside the gene matches. There are 14 residues in the CDR3. CDR1 and CDR2 (germline): MNHEY, SVGEGT. The CDR3 sequence: CASSYSGQSYGYTF. In DNA form, the CDR3 reads TGTGCCAGCAGTTACTCGGGACAGTCCTATGGCTACACCTTC.